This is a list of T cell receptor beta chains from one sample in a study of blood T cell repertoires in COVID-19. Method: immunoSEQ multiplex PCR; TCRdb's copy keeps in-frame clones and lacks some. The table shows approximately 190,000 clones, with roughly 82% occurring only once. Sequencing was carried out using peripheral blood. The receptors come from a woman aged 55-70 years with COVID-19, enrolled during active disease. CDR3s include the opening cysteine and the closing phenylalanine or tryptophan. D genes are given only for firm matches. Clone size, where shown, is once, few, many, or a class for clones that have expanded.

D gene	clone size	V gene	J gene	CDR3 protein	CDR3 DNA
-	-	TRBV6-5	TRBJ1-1	CASTVHTVNTEAFF	TGTGCCAGCACGGTACATACAGTGAACACTGAAGCTTTCTTT
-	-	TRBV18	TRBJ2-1	CASSPMRLRNEQFF	TGTGCCAGCTCACCAATGAGACTGAGAAATGAGCAGTTCTTC
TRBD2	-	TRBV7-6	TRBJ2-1	CASARLAGGSYNEQFF	TGTGCCAGCGCCAGACTAGCGGGAGGTTCCTACAATGAGCAGTTCTTC
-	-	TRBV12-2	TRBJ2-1	CASRLIAVSYNEQFF	TGTGCAAGTCGCTTAATAGCGGTCTCCTACAATGAGCAGTTCTTC
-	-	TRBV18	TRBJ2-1	CASSPPKRSYNEQFF	TGTGCCAGCTCACCACCTAAGCGGAGCTACAATGAGCAGTTCTTC
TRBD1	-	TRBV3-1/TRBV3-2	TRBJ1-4	CASSLWRQGLFF	TGTGCCAGCAGCCTTTGGAGACAGGGATTGTTTTTT
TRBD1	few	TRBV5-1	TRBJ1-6	CASSWGQGINSPLHF	TGCGCCAGCAGCTGGGGACAGGGTATTAATTCACCCCTCCACTTT
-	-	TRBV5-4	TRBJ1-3	CASSSTFSGNTIYF	TGTGCCAGCAGCTCGACATTCTCTGGAAACACCATATATTTT
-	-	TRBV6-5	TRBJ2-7	CASSYRQGTYEQYF	TGTGCCAGCAGTTACAGGCAGGGAACATACGAGCAGTACTTC
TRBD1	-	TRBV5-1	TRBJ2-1	CASSRTGVAYNEQFF	TGCGCCAGCAGCCGGACAGGGGTCGCCTACAATGAGCAGTTCTTC
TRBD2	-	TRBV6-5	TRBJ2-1	CASRGLAERYNEQFF	TGTGCCAGCAGAGGACTAGCGGAAAGGTACAATGAGCAGTTCTTC
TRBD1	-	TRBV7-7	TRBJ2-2	CASSKDRDGELFF	TGTGCTAGCAGTAAGGACAGGGATGGGGAGCTGTTTTTT
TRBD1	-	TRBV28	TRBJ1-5	CATLQWGQGDQPQHF	TGTGCCACCCTACAGTGGGGACAGGGGGACCAGCCCCAGCATTTT
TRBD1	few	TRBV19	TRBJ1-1	CASRDRLESGEAFF	TGTGCCTCCCGGGACAGGTTAGAATCGGGGGAAGCTTTCTTT
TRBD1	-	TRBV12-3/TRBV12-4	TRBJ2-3	CASSRDRRDTQYF	TGTGCCAGCAGCCGGGACAGAAGAGATACGCAGTATTTT
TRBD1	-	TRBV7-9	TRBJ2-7	CASSLSDRAYEQYF	TGTGCCAGCAGCTTATCGGACAGGGCCTACGAGCAGTACTTC
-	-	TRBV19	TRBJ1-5	CASKLDRIPNQPQHF	TGTGCCAGTAAACTCGACAGGATTCCGAATCAGCCCCAGCATTTT
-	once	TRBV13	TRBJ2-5	CASSLGVRAQYF	TGTGCCAGCAGCTTAGGCGTCCGGGCCCAGTACTTC
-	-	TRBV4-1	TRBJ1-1	CASSQVLRANTEAFF	TGCGCCAGCAGCCAAGTACTCAGGGCCAACACTGAAGCTTTCTTT
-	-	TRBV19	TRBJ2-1	CASSISFYNEQFF	TGTGCCAGTAGTATATCCTTCTACAATGAGCAGTTCTTC
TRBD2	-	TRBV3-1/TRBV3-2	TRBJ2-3	CASSQGLAGSSTDTQYF	TGTGCCAGCAGCCAAGGACTAGCGGGGAGCAGCACAGATACGCAGTATTTT
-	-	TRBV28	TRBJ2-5	CASRSPPGQETQYF	TGTGCCAGCAGGTCGCCTCCTGGCCAGGAGACCCAGTACTTC
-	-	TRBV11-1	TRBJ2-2	CASSLLAGNTGELFF	TGTGCCAGCAGCTTACTAGCTGGGAACACCGGGGAGCTGTTTTTT
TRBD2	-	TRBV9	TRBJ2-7	CASSARTSARTYEQYF	TGTGCCAGCAGCGCGCGGACTAGCGCCAGAACCTACGAGCAGTACTTC
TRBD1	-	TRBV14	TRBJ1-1	CASSRDRGVTEAFF	TGTGCCAGCAGCCGGGACAGGGGGGTCACTGAAGCTTTCTTT
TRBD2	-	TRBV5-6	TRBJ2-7	CASSLQTSGRFYEQYF	TGTGCCAGCAGCTTGCAGACTAGCGGGAGGTTCTACGAGCAGTACTTC
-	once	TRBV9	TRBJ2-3	CASSSLRGISTDTQYF	TGTGCCAGCAGCTCACTGCGGGGAATTAGCACAGATACGCAGTATTTT
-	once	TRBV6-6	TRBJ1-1	CASTQSGYTEAFF	TGTGCCAGCACCCAAAGCGGATACACTGAAGCTTTCTTT
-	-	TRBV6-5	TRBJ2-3	CASSRRGAGDTQYF	TGTGCCAGCAGTCGACGTGGGGCTGGGGATACGCAGTATTTT
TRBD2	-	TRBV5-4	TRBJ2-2	CASSSLPFGLAGETGELFF	TGTGCCAGCAGCTCCCTTCCCTTCGGACTAGCGGGGGAGACCGGGGAGCTGTTTTTT
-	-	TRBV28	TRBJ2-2	CASSRTGGIIGELFF	TGTGCCAGCAGTCGAACCGGGGGAATCATCGGGGAGCTGTTTTTT